One sample yielded the 21 T cell receptor beta chains listed below, sequenced in a study of cytomegalovirus exposure and HLA in healthy donors. The data were produced by immunoSEQ multiplex PCR, yet TCRdb's version contains in-frame clones alone and is incomplete. Of tens of thousands of clones listed, roughly 90% are singletons. The sequenced sample was PBMCs. The source is a woman aged 18-30 years in good health and CMV-seropositive.

This clone has only one observation. The chain couples TRBV11-3 to TRBJ2-7; perhaps TRBD1 as D (6 bases). The length of the CDR3 is 14 residues. The V end lost 9 bases, the J end lost 5 bases, and 20 bases lay between the germline ends. CDR1 SGHNT and CDR2 YENEEA come from the germline V gene. For the CDR3, the DNA is TGTGCCAGGGAAGTAAACAGGGCGCCCGACGAGCAGTACTTC. Translation gives CAREVNRAPDEQYF.

This rearrangement joins TRBV10-3 to TRBJ2-7; possibly TRBD1 for D (5 bases). The V end was cut by 10 bases, the J end by 3 bases, with 19 bases between. Germline CDR1 and CDR2: ENHRY and SYGVKD. The CDR3 contains 14 residues. CDR3 coding DNA: TGTGCCACCATCGATCCTCCAGGGCACTACGAGCAGTACTTC. It specifies CATIDPPGHYEQYF.

This chain connects TRBV10-3 to TRBJ1-1; D remains ambiguous. CDR1 and CDR2 from the germline V gene are ENHRY and SYGVKD. Trimming stripped 8 bases from V and 0 bases from J, with 10 bases between. The CDR3 totals 13 residues. CDR3 sequence (DNA): TGTGCCATCCGGACGGGGATGAACACTGAAGCTTTCTTT. Protein product: CAIRTGMNTEAFF.

The J gene is TRBJ2-5, the V gene TRBV25-1; 12 bases match TRBD2. V was clipped by 3 bases and J by 3 bases; unmatched bases: 2. The CDR3 length is 15 residues. CDR1 is MGHDK, CDR2 SYGVNS, per germline. CDR3 nucleotide sequence: TGTGCCAGCAGTGATGGACTAGCGGGGAAAGAGACCCAGTACTTC. It is translated as CASSDGLAGKETQYF.

The rearrangement uses TRBV6-5 and TRBJ2-3, with D perhaps TRBD1 (5 bases). The CDR3 loop spans 15 amino acids. Germline lookup yields CDR1 MNHEY and CDR2 SVGAGI. Trimming left V 8 bases short and J 3 bases short, with 18 bases between. As DNA, the CDR3 is TGTGCCAGCCGGCGGACAAGCGTCCTTACAGATACGCAGTATTTT. It yields the protein CASRRTSVLTDTQYF.

The chain carries TRBV10-2 and TRBJ2-6; D perhaps matches TRBD1 (5 bases). Germline values: CDR1 WSHSY, CDR2 SAAADI. V lost 4 bases and J 0 bases, leaving 19 bases between the germline ends. There are 19 residues in the CDR3. CDR3: CASSGSLGQAPSGANVLTF. CDR3 coding DNA: TGCGCCAGCAGTGGATCCCTGGGGCAGGCTCCCTCTGGGGCCAACGTCCTGACTTTC.

V is TRBV5-4 and J is TRBJ2-7; 7 bases are a match to TRBD2. The CDR3 loop spans 14 amino acids. Germline V gives CDR1 SGHNT, CDR2 YYREEE (reference sequence). V shed 3 bases, J shed 0 bases, and the junction held 3 bases outside the gene matches. The CDR3 loop reads CASSWGGSSYEQYF. The DNA for the CDR3 is TGTGCCAGCAGCTGGGGCGGGAGCTCCTACGAGCAGTACTTC.

The V and J genes are TRBV4-1 and TRBJ2-5, with D tentatively TRBD2 (6 bases). Trimming removed 2 bases at V and 3 bases at J, with 10 bases between. Germline CDR1 and CDR2: MGHRA and YSYEKL. This CDR3 comprises 14 residues. This CDR3 reads CASSQPGEKETQYF. CDR3 nucleotides: TGCGCCAGCAGCCAACCGGGAGAAAAAGAGACCCAGTACTTC.

The chain joins TRBV6-5 to TRBJ2-1, with 7 nucleotides matching TRBD2. CDR1 and CDR2 (germline): MNHEY, SVGAGI. J was trimmed by 4 bases and V by 9 bases; bases with no gene match: 6. CDR3 length: 13 amino acids. In DNA form, the CDR3 reads TGTGCCAGTAAGCGGGGCCAATACAATGAGCAGTTCTTC. Amino acid sequence: CASKRGQYNEQFF.

The CDR3 region is CASSFGGGTDTQYF. CDR3 bases: TGTGCCAGCAGCTTCGGGGGGGGCACAGATACGCAGTATTTT. This chain connects TRBV7-9 to TRBJ2-3, with 8 bases that match TRBD2. CDR3 length: 14 residues. Germline V gives CDR1 SEHNR, CDR2 FQNEAQ (reference sequence). The V and J ends lost 3 bases and 1 base, in that order; junction bases with no gene match: 0.

A note on this clone: Because it lacks the conserved phenylalanine or tryptophan at the end, this CDR3 is likely a read error. V is TRBV4-3 and J is TRBJ1-6; 7 nucleotides line up with TRBD1. The CDR3 consists of 13 residues. Looked up from germline, CDR1 is LGHNA and CDR2 is YSLEER. V trimming: 1 base; J trimming: 10 bases; junction bases outside the gene matches: 1. This CDR3 is CASSQVTGSPLHL. DNA of the CDR3: TGCGCCAGCAGCCAAGTGACAGGGTCACCCCTCCACCTT.

This chain connects TRBV2 to TRBJ2-7; 9 bases are a match to TRBD2. Trimming at V came to 2 bases and at J to 0 bases, leaving 5 bases not matched to a gene. The V gene's germline CDR1 is SNHLY and CDR2 FYNNEI. This CDR3 region has 16 residues. The CDR3 sequence is CASSERQREVSYEQYF. The CDR3 region has the DNA TGTGCCAGCAGTGAACGGCAGCGGGAGGTCTCCTACGAGCAGTACTTC.

The chain joins TRBV7-9 to TRBJ2-7; TRBD1 matches 7 bases. CDR1 is SEHNR, CDR2 FQNEAQ, per germline (reference sequence). This CDR3 comprises 17 residues. The V and J ends lost 2 bases and 5 bases, in that order; junction bases with no gene match: 15. The CDR3 DNA follows: TGTGCCAGCAGCTTACTAATCTCCGACAGGGTAATCCACGAGCAGTACTTC. It translates to CASSLLISDRVIHEQYF.

CDR3 in DNA: TGTGCCAGCAGTGAAGCTAGGCTGATACTACGGCCCCAGCATTTT. The encoded protein is CASSEARLILRPQHF. The V gene is TRBV6-1, the J gene TRBJ1-5, with unresolved D. The germline V and J ends were trimmed by 0 bases and 9 bases, with 15 bases remaining between them. The germline V gene encodes CDR1 MNHNS and CDR2 SASEGT. This CDR3 is 15 amino acids long.

This clone is a singleton in its sample. This rearrangement joins TRBV5-4 to TRBJ2-7; D ambiguous. There are 15 residues in the CDR3. CDR1 and CDR2 from the germline V gene are SGHNT and YYREEE (reference sequence). V shed 0 bases and J shed 6 bases, with 16 bases lying between them. CDR3 sequence: CASSLVERTLREQYF. CDR3 nucleotide sequence: TGTGCCAGCAGCTTGGTCGAGAGAACCCTTCGCGAGCAGTACTTC. Using reference TRBV5-4 and TRBJ2-7 for the parts outside the CDR3, the full variable domain is ETGVTQSPTHLIKTRGQQVTLRCSSQSGHNTVSWYQQALGQGPQFIFQYYREEENGRGNFPPRFSGLQFPNYSSELNVNALELDDSALYLCASSLVERTLREQYFGPGTRLTVT.

Remarks on this clone: This sample also contains other DNA sequences that code for the same CDR3. V gene TRBV4-2 combines with J gene TRBJ2-5; TRBD1 matches 8 bases. The J segment lost 3 bases and the V segment lost 1 base, leaving 1 base of the junction unmatched. This CDR3 is built from 14 residues. From germline, CDR1 is LGHNA and CDR2 YNFKEQ. CDR3 bases: TGTGCCAGCAGCCAAGCAGGGGGCAAAGAGACCCAGTACTTC. Its protein product is CASSQAGGKETQYF.

The V and J genes are TRBV27 and TRBJ1-5; 8 bases match TRBD1. Trimming at V came to 4 bases and at J to 7 bases, leaving 3 bases not matched to a gene. The CDR3 contains 13 residues. Germline V gives CDR1 MNHEY, CDR2 SMNVEV (reference sequence). CDR3 region: CASSSYRGQPQHF. CDR3 DNA sequence: TGTGCCAGCAGTTCCTACAGGGGGCAGCCCCAGCATTTT.

This chain uses TRBV2 with TRBJ1-1, with TRBD1 matching over 7 bases. Germline-derived CDR1 and CDR2 are SNHLY and FYNNEI. The CDR3 has 15 amino acids. V shed 4 bases and J 2 bases; nucleotides not matched to a gene: 7. CDR3 bases: TGTGCCAGCAGTGCGAGGACAGGACAAAACACTGAAGCTTTCTTT. This sequence encodes CASSARTGQNTEAFF.

The rearrangement uses TRBV27 and TRBJ2-7; 10 bases fit TRBD1. Germline-derived CDR1 and CDR2 are MNHEY and SMNVEV (reference sequence). This CDR3 is built from 16 residues. Trimming took 6 bases from V and 3 from J; bases not matched to a gene: 11. The CDR3 sequence: CASRGRGQGTLYEQYF. The CDR3 DNA sequence: TGTGCCAGCAGGGGCCGGGGACAGGGGACCCTCTACGAGCAGTACTTC.

The rearrangement joins TRBV4-1 to TRBJ1-1, with 10 bases that match TRBD1. The germline V gene encodes CDR1 MGHRA and CDR2 YSYEKL. The CDR3 runs 16 residues. J gave up 6 bases and V 4 bases, and 11 bases lay outside the gene matches. CDR3 in DNA: TGCGCCAGCAGCCCCCGACCGACAGGGGGCCATCCTGAAGCTTTCTTT. It translates to CASSPRPTGGHPEAFF.

Worth noting for this clone: An end of the junction differs from the germline gene, which may be a read error. V usage is TRBV10-2 and J usage is TRBJ2-7; possibly TRBD2 for D (6 bases). The CDR3 contains 15 residues. Germline-derived CDR1 and CDR2 are WSHSY and SAAADI. Here the CDR3 reads CASSESRGNVYEQYF. The CDR3 region has the DNA TGCGCCAGCAGCGAGTCCCGGGGGAACGTCTACGAGCAGTACTTC.